This T cell receptor (beta chain) was identified in a study of blood T cell repertoires in COVID-19 (dated by TCRdb to 2018 to 2020). General notes on the study: Collaborator samples came from the United States, Italy and Spain and covered acute and convalescent phases of COVID-19. The material from the prospective study consisted of cDNA or gDNA derived from T cells, B-cell-depleted T cells, or PBMCs. Subjects who had been exposed to COVID-19, were actively infected with it, or had recovered from it provided the deeply sampled blood TCRbeta repertoires that made up the dataset. The repertoires were released in a freely available public database meant as a resource for research on the immune response to SARS-CoV-2. The samples were drawn from the first 160 participants of the ongoing ImmuneRACE study and from over 950 subjects provided by 6 global collaborators. A de-identified subject ID, COVID-19 status, age in years and sex were almost always included in the sample metadata. Where available, HLA class I and class II types were obtained from metadata supplied by the sample provider rather than from assay-based typing. What the work shows at the level of the full study, not this receptor alone: How much clinical and demographic metadata was included differed by source and by participant, and the metadata was provided uncurated.

CDR3 length: 13 amino acids, cysteine to phenylalanine. Only CDR3 DNA is held: 39 bases, read in frame from base 1. Relative to germline, V is 6 bases shorter and J is 3 bases shorter, with 10 bases between their ends. Per the germline V gene, SNHLY is the CDR1 and FYNNEI is the CDR2. As concerns this clone: The specificity of this receptor is unknown. Per-base qualities were not stored, and no clone one base away is much larger.

TCRbeta CDR3 regions were amplified from genomic DNA by means of the immunoSEQ Assay, a bias-controlled multiplex PCR. Per the original workflow: Nucleated cell counts per sample were estimated from amplification of reference gene primers within the assay. To quantify the absolute abundance of each unique TCRbeta CDR3 rearrangement, sequence reads were collapsed and filtered. For each sample, productive Simpson clonality was calculated as the square root of Simpson's diversity index over productive rearrangements. TCRdb re-hosts the immuneACCESS table, in-frame sequences only. Its copies lack some clones; in the studies checked, an unresolved V gene accounts for under half of them, and the cause for the rest is not known. The V and J calls and clone size were taken over from that table, and D and trimming were inferred from the DNA. This sample comprises some 170,000 clones, around nine tenths of them detected only once. Under 15% of the sample goes to the ten largest clones.

One collaborating source in Seattle enrolled patients while the patients were actively infected and followed the patients over time throughout the course of disease. Each collaborating institution followed its own protocols to collect whole blood in K2EDTA tubes. Collaborator samples were shipped for TCRbeta analysis as frozen whole blood, isolated PBMCs, or DNA extracted from either sample type. Sequencing used peripheral blood. The origin of this receptor is a woman in her sixties or seventies with COVID-19, enrolled during active disease. The chain is assembled from TRBV2 and TRBJ2-3, and TRBD1 may be the D gene, going by 6 matching bases. The bases read TGTGCCAGCAGGGCCACAGGGACAGATACGCAGTATTTT. This sequence encodes CASRATGTDTQYF.